A selection of T cell receptor beta chains follows, all from one sample in a study of OX40 agonist ivuxolimab in advanced cancers. This table comes from immunoSEQ multiplex PCR, and its TCRdb copy is limited to in-frame clones, with some not included. The profile shows 70,000 to 95,000 clones, 88% of them singletons. The starting material was CD4+ or CD8+ T cells sorted from blood, obtained in a trial of the OX40 agonist ivuxolimab. The source is an adult with an advanced solid tumor such as melanoma, head and neck, liver or kidney cancer. CDR3s include the opening cysteine and the closing phenylalanine or tryptophan. A D gene is named only where the DNA matches it firmly. Rows may omit the clone size; those that give it use once, few, many or a size class.

clone_size d_call j_call v_call cdr3_aa cdr3_nt
NA NA TRBJ2-1 TRBV30 CARSRMGEQFF TGTGCCCGGTCTAGGATGGGTGAGCAGTTCTTC
NA NA TRBJ1-1 TRBV4-3 CASSQDLSNEAFF TGCGCCAGCAGCCAAGATCTGTCGAATGAAGCTTTCTTT
NA TRBD2 TRBJ2-5 TRBV6-6 CARSTGGTQYF TGTGCCAGATCCACGGGGGGGACCCAGTACTTC
NA NA TRBJ2-1 TRBV7-2 CASSFTAYNEQFF TGTGCCAGCAGCTTCACAGCGTACAATGAGCAGTTCTTC
NA TRBD1 TRBJ1-5 TRBV18 CASSQGQQPGQPQHF TGTGCCAGCTCACAGGGACAGCAACCGGGACAGCCCCAGCATTTT
once NA TRBJ1-5 TRBV28 CASSPSGGHQPQHF TGTGCCAGCAGTCCCTCGGGGGGGCATCAGCCCCAGCATTTT
NA NA TRBJ1-5 TRBV6-1 CASSGYQPQHF TGTGCCAGCAGTGGATATCAGCCCCAGCATTTT
NA NA TRBJ1-2 TRBV19 CASSIGRFSGYGYTF TGTGCCAGTAGTATAGGCAGGTTCTCGGGCTATGGCTACACCTTC
NA TRBD1 TRBJ2-1 TRBV9 CASSARQGSSYNEQFF TGTGCCAGCAGCGCCCGACAGGGCAGCTCCTACAATGAGCAGTTCTTC
NA NA TRBJ2-6 TRBV5-1 CASSLGSGANVLTF TGCGCCAGCAGCTTGGGCTCTGGGGCCAACGTCCTGACTTTC
NA TRBD2 TRBJ2-5 TRBV28 CASSSRTSGGETQYF TGTGCCAGCAGCAGCAGGACTAGCGGGGGAGAGACCCAGTACTTC
NA TRBD2 TRBJ2-7 TRBV7-2 CASSSPTSGRVNEQYF TGTGCCAGCAGCTCCCCTACTAGCGGGAGGGTAAACGAGCAGTACTTC
NA NA TRBJ2-3 TRBV5-4 CAGVSGAGDTQYF TGTGCCGGGGTTTCAGGGGCCGGAGATACGCAGTATTTT
NA NA TRBJ2-1 TRBV18 CASSRTTGRGEQFF TGTGCCAGCTCACGCACGACTGGTAGGGGTGAGCAGTTCTTC
NA TRBD1 TRBJ2-3 TRBV11-3 CASSLSTGSLSDTQYF TGTGCCAGCAGCCTTTCGACAGGGTCGTTGTCAGATACGCAGTATTTT
NA NA TRBJ2-3 TRBV12-5 CASGLGWTGGITDTQYF TGTGCTAGTGGTTTGGGGTGGACTGGCGGGATCACAGATACGCAGTATTTT
NA NA TRBJ1-4 TRBV7-8 CASSLGGFLEKLFF TGTGCCAGCAGCTTAGGGGGTTTTTTGGAAAAACTGTTTTTT